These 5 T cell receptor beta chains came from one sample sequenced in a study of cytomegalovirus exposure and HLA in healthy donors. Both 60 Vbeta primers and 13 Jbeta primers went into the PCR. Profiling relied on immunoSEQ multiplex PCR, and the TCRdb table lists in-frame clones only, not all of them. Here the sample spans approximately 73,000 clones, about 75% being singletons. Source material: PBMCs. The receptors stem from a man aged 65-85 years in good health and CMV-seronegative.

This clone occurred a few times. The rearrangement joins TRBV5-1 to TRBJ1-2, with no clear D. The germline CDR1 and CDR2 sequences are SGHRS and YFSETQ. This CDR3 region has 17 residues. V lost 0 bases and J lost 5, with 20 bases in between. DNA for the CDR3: TGCGCCAGCAGCTTGGGAGGCAGCCCTTCCGATAGATATGGCTACACCTTC. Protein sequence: CASSLGGSPSDRYGYTF.

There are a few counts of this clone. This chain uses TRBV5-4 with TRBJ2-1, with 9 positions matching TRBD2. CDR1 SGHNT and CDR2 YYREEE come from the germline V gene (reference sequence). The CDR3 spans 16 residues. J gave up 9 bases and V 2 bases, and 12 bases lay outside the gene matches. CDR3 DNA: TGTGCCAGCAGCTTTGGTAGTGCGGGAGGGCCAGTTGAGCAGTTCTTC. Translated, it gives CASSFGSAGGPVEQFF.

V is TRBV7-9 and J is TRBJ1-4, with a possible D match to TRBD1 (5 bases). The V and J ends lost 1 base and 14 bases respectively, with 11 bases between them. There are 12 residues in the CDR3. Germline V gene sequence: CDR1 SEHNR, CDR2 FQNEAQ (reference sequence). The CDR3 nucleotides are TGTGCCAGCAGCTTAGTCAGACAGACCCTGTTTTTT. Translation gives CASSLVRQTLFF.

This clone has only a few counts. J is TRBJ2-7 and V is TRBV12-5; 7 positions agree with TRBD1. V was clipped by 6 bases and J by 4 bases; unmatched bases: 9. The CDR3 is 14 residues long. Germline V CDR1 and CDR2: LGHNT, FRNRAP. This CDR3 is CASGSGQVHYEQYF. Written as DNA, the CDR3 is TGTGCTAGTGGCTCTGGACAGGTCCATTACGAGCAGTACTTC. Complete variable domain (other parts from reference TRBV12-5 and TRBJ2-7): DARVTQTPRHKVTEMGQEVTMRCQPILGHNTVFWYRQTMMQGLELLAYFRNRAPLDDSGMPKDRFSAEMPDATLATLKIQPSEPRDSAVYFCASGSGQVHYEQYFGPGTRLTVT.

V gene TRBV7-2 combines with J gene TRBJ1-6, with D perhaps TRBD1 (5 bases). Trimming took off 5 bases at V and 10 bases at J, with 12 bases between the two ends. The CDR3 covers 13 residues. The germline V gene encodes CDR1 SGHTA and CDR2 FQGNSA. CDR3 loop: CASSPGGESPLHF. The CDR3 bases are TGTGCCAGCAGCCCTGGGGGGGAGTCACCCCTCCACTTT.